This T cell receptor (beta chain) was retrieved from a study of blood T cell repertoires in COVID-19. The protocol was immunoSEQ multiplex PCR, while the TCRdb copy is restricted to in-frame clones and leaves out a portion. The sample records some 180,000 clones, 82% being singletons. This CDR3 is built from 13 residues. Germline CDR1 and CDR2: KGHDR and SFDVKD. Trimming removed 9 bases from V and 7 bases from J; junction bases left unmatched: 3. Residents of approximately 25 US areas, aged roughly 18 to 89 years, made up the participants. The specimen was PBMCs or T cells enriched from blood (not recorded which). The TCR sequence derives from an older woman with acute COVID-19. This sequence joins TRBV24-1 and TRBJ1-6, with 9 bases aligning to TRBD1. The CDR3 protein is CATRGQGNSPLHF. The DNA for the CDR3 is TGTGCCACCCGGGGACAGGGAAATTCACCCCTCCACTTT.